The text below deals with one T cell receptor beta chain. The data were obtained in a study of PD-1 blockade in mismatch repair-deficient tumors. Profiled with immunoSEQ multiplex PCR; TCRdb holds only in-frame clones, not every one. Of 100,000 to 150,000 clones in the sample, 86% were seen once. This TCR was sampled from an adult with mismatch repair-deficient cancer. The sequencing here drew on peripheral blood, taken 44 weeks after starting pembrolizumab.

CDR3 in amino acids: CASSEVGRTQETQYF. CDR3 DNA sequence: TGTGCCAGCAGTGAAGTCGGACGGACCCAAGAGACCCAGTACTTC. This sequence joins TRBV2 and TRBJ2-5; D is unclear. This CDR3 has 15 residues. The V and J ends lost 1 base and 1 base respectively, with 10 bases between them. Germline values: CDR1 SNHLY, CDR2 FYNNEI.